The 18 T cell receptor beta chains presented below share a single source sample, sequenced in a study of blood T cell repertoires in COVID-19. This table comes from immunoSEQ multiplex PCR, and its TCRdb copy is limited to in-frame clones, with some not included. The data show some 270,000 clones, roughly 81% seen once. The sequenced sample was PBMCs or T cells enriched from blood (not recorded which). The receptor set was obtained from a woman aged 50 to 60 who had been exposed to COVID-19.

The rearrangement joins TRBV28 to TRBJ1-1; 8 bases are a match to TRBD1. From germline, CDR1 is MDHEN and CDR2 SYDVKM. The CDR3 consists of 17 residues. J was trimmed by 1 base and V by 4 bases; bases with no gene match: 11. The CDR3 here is CASSSAGGWRENTEAFF. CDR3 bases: TGTGCCAGCAGTTCTGCAGGGGGCTGGCGGGAGAACACTGAAGCTTTCTTT.

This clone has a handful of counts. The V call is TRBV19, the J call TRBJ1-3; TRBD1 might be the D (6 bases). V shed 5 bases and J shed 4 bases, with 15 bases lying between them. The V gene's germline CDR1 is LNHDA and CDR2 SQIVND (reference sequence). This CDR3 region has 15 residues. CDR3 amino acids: CASSPTGPAGNTIYF. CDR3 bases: TGTGCCAGTAGTCCGACAGGCCCGGCAGGAAACACCATATATTTT.

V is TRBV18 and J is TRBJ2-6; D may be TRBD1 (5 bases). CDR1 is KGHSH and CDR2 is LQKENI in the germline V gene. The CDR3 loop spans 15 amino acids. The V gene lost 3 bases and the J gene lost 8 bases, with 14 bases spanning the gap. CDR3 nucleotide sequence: TGTGCCAGCTCACCCGCGACAGAAGGGACCAACGTCCTGACTTTC. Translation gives CASSPATEGTNVLTF.

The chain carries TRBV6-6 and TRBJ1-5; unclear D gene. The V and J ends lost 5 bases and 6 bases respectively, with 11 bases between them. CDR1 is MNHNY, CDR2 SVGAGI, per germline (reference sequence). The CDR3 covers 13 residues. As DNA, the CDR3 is TGTGCCAGCAGTCCGGCCCGGGGTCAGCCCCAGCATTTT. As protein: CASSPARGQPQHF.

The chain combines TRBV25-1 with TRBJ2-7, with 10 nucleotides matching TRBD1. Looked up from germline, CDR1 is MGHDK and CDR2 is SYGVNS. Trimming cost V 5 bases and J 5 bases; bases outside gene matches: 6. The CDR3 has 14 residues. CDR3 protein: CASSSRDRGHEQYF. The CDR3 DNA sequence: TGTGCCAGCAGTTCCCGGGACAGGGGCCACGAGCAGTACTTC.

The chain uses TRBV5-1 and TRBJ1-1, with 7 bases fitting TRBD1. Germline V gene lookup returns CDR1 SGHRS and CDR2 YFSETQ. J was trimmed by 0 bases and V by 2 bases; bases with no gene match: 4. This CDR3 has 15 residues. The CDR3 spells CASSFGQALNTEAFF. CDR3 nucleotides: TGCGCCAGCAGCTTTGGACAGGCCTTGAACACTGAAGCTTTCTTT.

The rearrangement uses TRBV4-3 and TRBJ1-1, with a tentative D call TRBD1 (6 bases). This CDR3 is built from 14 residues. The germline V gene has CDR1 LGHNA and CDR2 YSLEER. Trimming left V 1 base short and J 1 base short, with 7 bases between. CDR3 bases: TGCGCCAGCAGCCAAGGGGGACAGAACACTGAAGCTTTCTTT. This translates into CASSQGGQNTEAFF.

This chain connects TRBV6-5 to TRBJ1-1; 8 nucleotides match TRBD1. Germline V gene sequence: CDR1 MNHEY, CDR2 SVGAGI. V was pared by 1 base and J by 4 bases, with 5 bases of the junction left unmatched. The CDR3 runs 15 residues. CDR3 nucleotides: TGTGCCAGCAGTTACTTTAGAACAGGGGGCACTGAAGCTTTCTTT. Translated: CASSYFRTGGTEAFF.

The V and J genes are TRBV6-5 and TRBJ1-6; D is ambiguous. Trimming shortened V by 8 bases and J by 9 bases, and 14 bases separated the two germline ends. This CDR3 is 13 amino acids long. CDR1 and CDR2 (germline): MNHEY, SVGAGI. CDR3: CASAKQRPSPLHF. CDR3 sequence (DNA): TGTGCCAGCGCGAAGCAGAGGCCTTCACCCCTCCACTTT.

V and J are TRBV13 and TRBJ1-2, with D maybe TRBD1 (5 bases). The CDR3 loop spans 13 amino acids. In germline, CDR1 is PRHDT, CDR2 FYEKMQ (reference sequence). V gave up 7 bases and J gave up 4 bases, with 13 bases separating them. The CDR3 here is CASTGGEFYGYTF. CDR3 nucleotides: TGTGCCAGCACTGGGGGGGAGTTCTATGGCTACACCTTC.

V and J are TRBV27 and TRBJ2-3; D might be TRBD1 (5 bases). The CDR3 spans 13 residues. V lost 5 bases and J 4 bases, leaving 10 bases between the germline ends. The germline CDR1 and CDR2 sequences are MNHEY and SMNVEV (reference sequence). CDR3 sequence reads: CASSMTVADTQYF. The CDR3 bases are TGTGCCAGCAGTATGACAGTAGCAGATACGCAGTATTTT.

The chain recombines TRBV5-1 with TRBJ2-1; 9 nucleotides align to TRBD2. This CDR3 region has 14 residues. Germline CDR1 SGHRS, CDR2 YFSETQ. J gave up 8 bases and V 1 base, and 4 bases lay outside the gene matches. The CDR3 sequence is CASSLLASGDEQFF. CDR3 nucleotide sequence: TGCGCCAGCAGCTTGTTGGCTAGCGGGGATGAGCAGTTCTTC.

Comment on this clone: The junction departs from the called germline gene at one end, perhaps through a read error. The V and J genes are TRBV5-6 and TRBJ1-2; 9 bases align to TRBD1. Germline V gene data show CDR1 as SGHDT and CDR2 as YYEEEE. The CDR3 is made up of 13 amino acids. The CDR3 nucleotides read TGTGCCAGCACCTTGGACAGGGGCGGAGTAGACACCTTC. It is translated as CASTLDRGGVDTF.

The CDR3 region has the DNA TGTGCCAGCAGCTCCGGACTAGCGGGGGGTCAGGAGACCCAGTACTTC. It translates to CASSSGLAGGQETQYF. This chain links TRBV7-9 with TRBJ2-5; TRBD2 matches at 14 bases. CDR1 and CDR2 (germline): SEHNR, FQNEAQ (reference sequence). V lost 4 bases and J lost 5; bases outside the gene matches: 6. The CDR3 covers 16 residues.

The CDR3 sequence: CASSRRAYEQYF. CDR3 DNA: TGTGCCAGCAGTCGTCGGGCCTACGAGCAGTACTTC. This rearrangement joins TRBV28 to TRBJ2-7; D unclear. The length of the CDR3 is 12 residues. Looked up from germline, CDR1 is MDHEN and CDR2 is SYDVKM. Trimming removed 5 bases at V and 2 bases at J, with 7 bases between.

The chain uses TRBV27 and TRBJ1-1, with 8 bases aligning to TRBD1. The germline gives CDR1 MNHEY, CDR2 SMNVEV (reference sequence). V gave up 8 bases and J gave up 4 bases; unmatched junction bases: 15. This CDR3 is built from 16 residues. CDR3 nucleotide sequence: TGTGCCAGCTCGGACAGGGTGATCCACGTGGGCACTGAAGCTTTCTTT. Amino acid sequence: CASSDRVIHVGTEAFF.

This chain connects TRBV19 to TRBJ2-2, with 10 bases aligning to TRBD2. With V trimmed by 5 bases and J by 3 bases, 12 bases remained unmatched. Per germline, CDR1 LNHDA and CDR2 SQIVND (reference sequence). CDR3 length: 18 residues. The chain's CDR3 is CASSPQGLAGVYTGELFF. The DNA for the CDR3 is TGTGCCAGTAGTCCCCAGGGGCTAGCGGGGGTATACACCGGGGAGCTGTTTTTT.

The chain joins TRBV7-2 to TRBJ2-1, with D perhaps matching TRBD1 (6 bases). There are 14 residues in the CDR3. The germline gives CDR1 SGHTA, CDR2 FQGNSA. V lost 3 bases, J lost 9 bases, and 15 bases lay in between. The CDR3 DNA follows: TGTGCCAGCAGCTTGTGGGGTGGGGGCTTTGAGCAGTTCTTC. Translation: CASSLWGGGFEQFF.